These 20 T cell receptor beta chains were all obtained from the same sample, sequenced in a study of TIL therapy for anti-PD-1-resistant metastatic lung cancer. Sequencing used immunoSEQ v3. Libraries were prepared by immunoSEQ multiplex PCR; TCRdb keeps only in-frame clonotypes and omits some of them. The sample shows 9,500 to 15,000 clones, less than 75% of them seen only once. Time point noted: pre-treatment sample, taken before nivolumab and TIL therapy. Pleural nodules or supraclavicular lymph nodes made up most of the excised metastases sampled. The material was tumor tissue, obtained at baseline. These receptors originate from a person aged 25-85 years with non-small cell lung cancer.

V is TRBV20-1 and J is TRBJ2-1; D is ambiguous. Trimming removed 8 bases from V and 7 bases from J, with 12 bases in between. The CDR3 loop spans 11 amino acids. Per germline, CDR1 DFQATT and CDR2 SNEGSKA (reference sequence). The DNA for the CDR3 is TGCAGTAGTCCGCATTTGAATGAGCAGTTCTTC. This encodes CSSPHLNEQFF.

The chain is built from TRBV3-1 (or the pseudogene TRBV3-2) and TRBJ2-1; 7 nucleotides match TRBD2. The CDR3 contains 17 residues. Germline CDR1 is LGHDT and CDR2 is YNNKEL (reference sequence). With V trimmed by 2 bases and J by 2 bases, 9 bases remained unmatched. Here the CDR3 reads CASSQSSSAGAYNEQFF. For the CDR3, the DNA is TGTGCCAGCAGCCAATCTTCCTCGGCGGGGGCCTACAATGAGCAGTTCTTC.

The rearrangement uses TRBV5-5 and TRBJ1-1, with D possibly being TRBD1 (5 bases). V dropped 4 bases and J dropped 1 base, with 11 bases sitting between them. This CDR3 has 14 residues. The germline V gene encodes CDR1 SGHKS and CDR2 YYEKEE (reference sequence). Written as DNA, the CDR3 is TGTGCCAGCAGCCACACAGGAAAGAACACTGAAGCTTTCTTT. It encodes CASSHTGKNTEAFF.

This clone was counted only a few times. One end of the junction fails to match germline, which may point to a read error. The V and J genes are TRBV5-6 and TRBJ1-3; 7 nucleotides align to TRBD1. Per the germline V gene, CDR1 is SGHDT and CDR2 is YYEEEE. The CDR3 spans 11 residues. Here the CDR3 reads CASEKYQDRHF. The DNA of the CDR3 is TGTGCCAGCGAAAAGTACCAGGACAGGCATTTT.

The chain has TRBV10-3 and TRBJ2-5, with 7 positions matching TRBD1. This CDR3 contains 14 residues. Germline V lookup: CDR1 ENHRY, CDR2 SYGVKD. The V segment lost 10 bases and the J segment 0 bases; nucleotides outside the gene matches: 8. The DNA of the CDR3 is TGTGCCACCGGAATGACAGGGAACCAAGAGACCCAGTACTTC. Translation: CATGMTGNQETQYF.

This clone qualifies as large. This sequence joins TRBV27 and TRBJ1-5, with a weak D call TRBD1 (5 bases). Germline lookup yields CDR1 MNHEY and CDR2 SMNVEV (reference sequence). V was clipped by 1 base and J by 6 bases, with 13 bases between them. This CDR3 spans 15 amino acids. For the CDR3, the DNA is TGTGCCAGCAGTTTATACGCGGGGCTAAGTCAGCCCCAGCATTTT. This gives the protein CASSLYAGLSQPQHF.

This rearrangement joins TRBV10-1 to TRBJ2-2; the D is unclear. The V and J ends lost 8 bases and 4 bases respectively, with 14 bases between them. Germline V CDR1 and CDR2: WNHNN, SYGVQD (reference sequence). The CDR3 length is 14 residues. The CDR3 sequence: CASGGNPGTGELFF. CDR3 DNA sequence: TGCGCCAGCGGCGGTAATCCGGGCACCGGGGAGCTGTTTTTT.

The chain is built from TRBV5-1 and TRBJ1-2; D gene uncertain. The CDR3 spans 15 residues. Looked up from germline, CDR1 is SGHRS and CDR2 is YFSETQ. The V gene lost 1 base and the J gene lost 4 bases, with 14 bases spanning the gap. For the CDR3, the DNA is TGCGCCAGCAGCTTGAATATAGCTACTCTCTATGGCTACACCTTC. Its protein product is CASSLNIATLYGYTF.

This chain links TRBV5-8 with TRBJ1-1; 7 bases match TRBD1. Germline V gene sequence: CDR1 SGHTS, CDR2 YDEGEE. The CDR3 has 16 residues. With V trimmed by 4 bases and J by 0 bases, 9 bases remained unmatched. The CDR3 DNA sequence: TGTGCCAGCAGCGGCCGGGACAGACTGTTGAACACTGAAGCTTTCTTT. Amino acids: CASSGRDRLLNTEAFF.

The chain links TRBV5-1 to TRBJ2-7; TRBD2 matches at 11 bases. The CDR3 is 17 residues long. Losses at the gene ends were 4 bases for V and 3 bases for J; bases not matched to a gene: 12. The germline V gene has CDR1 SGHRS and CDR2 YFSETQ. CDR3 in DNA: TGCGCCAGCAGCGCAAAGCTAGCGGGGGGTACTTACTACGAGCAGTACTTC. Protein sequence: CASSAKLAGGTYYEQYF.

This clone was seen a handful of times. The chain uses TRBV5-5 and TRBJ2-3; D gene ambiguous. The CDR3 length is 17 residues. Deletions cut 0 bases from V and 1 base from J, with 15 bases between. From germline, CDR1 is SGHKS and CDR2 YYEKEE (reference sequence). The CDR3 loop is CASSLEAGGVGTDTQYF. Written as DNA, the CDR3 is TGTGCCAGCAGCTTGGAGGCAGGCGGCGTAGGCACAGATACGCAGTATTTT.

This clone was picked up a small number of times. The chain links TRBV7-2 to TRBJ2-5, with D maybe TRBD2 (6 bases). This CDR3 comprises 16 residues. V was cut by 3 bases and J by 2 bases, with 16 bases left in between. CDR1 and CDR2 (germline): SGHTA, FQGNSA. CDR3 sequence (DNA): TGTGCCAGCAGCTTTCTGCCGTCGGGGGTGCAAGAGACCCAGTACTTC. It encodes CASSFLPSGVQETQYF.

The rearrangement uses TRBV7-3 and TRBJ2-3; D is uncertain. The germline V gene has CDR1 SGHTA and CDR2 FQGTGA. CDR3 size: 12 residues. Trimming pared 3 bases from V and 5 bases from J, leaving 6 bases between. CDR3 coding DNA: TGTGCCAGCAGCTTTATTGGAGATACGCAGTATTTT. Translation gives CASSFIGDTQYF.

The chain couples TRBV2 to TRBJ2-5; D may be TRBD1 (5 bases). The CDR3 covers 16 residues. V lost 3 bases, J lost 5 bases, and 19 bases lay in between. The germline CDR1 and CDR2 sequences are SNHLY and FYNNEI. In nucleotides, the CDR3 is TGTGCCAGCAGTGAGTTCAGGGCAGACTTAGGGGAGACCCAGTACTTC. This translates into CASSEFRADLGETQYF.

The CDR3 reads CASSARTGGIKQPQHF. The DNA for the CDR3 is TGTGCCAGCAGTGCGCGGACCGGAGGGATAAAACAGCCCCAGCATTTT. V is TRBV27 and J is TRBJ1-5, with D unresolved. Germline V gene data show CDR1 as MNHEY and CDR2 as SMNVEV (reference sequence). The CDR3 contains 16 residues. The V end lost 5 bases, the J end lost 7 bases, and 21 bases lay between the germline ends.

This chain uses TRBV28 with TRBJ1-1; a weak D match, TRBD1 (5 bases). Between the trimmed V and J ends, which lost 3 bases and 6 bases, there was a span of 14 bases. The CDR3 sequence is 14 residues long. CDR1 and CDR2 (germline): MDHEN, SYDVKM. The CDR3 coding sequence is TGTGCCAGCAGTTTTATAGGGCTGGGGCCTGAAGCTTTCTTT. It specifies CASSFIGLGPEAFF.

This chain uses TRBV6-4 with TRBJ1-3, with 7 bases matching TRBD1. From germline, CDR1 is MRHNA and CDR2 SNTAGT. The CDR3 extends over 18 amino acids. The ends lost 4 bases at V and 2 bases at J; junction bases unmatched: 14. The CDR3 DNA reads as TGTGCCAGCAGTGTAAGAGACAGGGTATTTTATACTGGAAACACCATATATTTT. Residues: CASSVRDRVFYTGNTIYF.

The rearrangement links TRBV16 to TRBJ1-1; D remains ambiguous. The CDR3 is 16 residues long. With 3 bases removed from V and 3 bases from J, the gap between germline ends came to 17 bases. Germline CDR1 and CDR2: KGHSY and FQNENV. DNA for the CDR3: TGTGCCAGCAGCCACCTCAACTTAGGGAGGGACACTGAAGCTTTCTTT. Protein sequence: CASSHLNLGRDTEAFF. Together with reference TRBV16 and TRBJ1-1, the CDR3 gives the full variable domain: GEEVAQTPKHLVRGEGQKAKLYCAPIKGHSYVFWYQQVLKNEFKFLISFQNENVFDETGMPKERFSAKCLPNSPCSLEIQATKLEDSAVYFCASSHLNLGRDTEAFFGQGTRLTVV.

This clone was detected a few times. The J gene is TRBJ1-6, the V gene TRBV11-2; D is undetermined. The CDR3 has 13 amino acids. The germline V gene encodes CDR1 SGHAT and CDR2 FQNNGV. Trimming removed 0 bases at V and 9 bases at J, with 6 bases between. The CDR3 DNA reads TGTGCCAGCAGCTTAGAAAGTGGTTCACCCCTCCACTTT. This sequence encodes CASSLESGSPLHF.

This clone has more than one count but fewer than ten. V gene TRBV27 combines with J gene TRBJ1-4; D gene unclear. CDR3 length: 16 residues. In germline, CDR1 is MNHEY, CDR2 SMNVEV (reference sequence). Between the trimmed V and J ends, which lost 5 bases and 8 bases, there was a span of 21 bases. The CDR3 DNA reads as TGTGCCAGCAGTCCCCTGGCGGGCCTCGGTAGCGAAAAACTGTTTTTT. Protein: CASSPLAGLGSEKLFF.